The sample holds a few counts of the clone carrying this TCR beta chain. This entry belongs to a study of T cell responses to AZD1222 COVID-19 vaccine. The V end was cut by 5 bases, the J end by 0 bases, with 11 bases between. The germline V gene encodes CDR1 GTSNPN and CDR2 SVGIG (reference sequence). The CDR3 loop spans 13 amino acids. Data came from immunoSEQ multiplex PCR; TCRdb stores just in-frame clones and leaves some out. The sample lists about 170,000 clones; roughly nine tenths were seen once. This material consisted of peripheral blood, taken 28 days after the second AZD1222 dose. This clonotype was obtained from an adult who received the AZD1222 COVID-19 vaccine. This chain connects TRBV30 to TRBJ2-7; D tentatively fits TRBD1 or TRBD2 (5 bases each). CDR3 region: CAWAGTVSYEQYF. The DNA of the CDR3 is TGTGCCTGGGCCGGGACCGTCTCCTACGAGCAGTACTTC.